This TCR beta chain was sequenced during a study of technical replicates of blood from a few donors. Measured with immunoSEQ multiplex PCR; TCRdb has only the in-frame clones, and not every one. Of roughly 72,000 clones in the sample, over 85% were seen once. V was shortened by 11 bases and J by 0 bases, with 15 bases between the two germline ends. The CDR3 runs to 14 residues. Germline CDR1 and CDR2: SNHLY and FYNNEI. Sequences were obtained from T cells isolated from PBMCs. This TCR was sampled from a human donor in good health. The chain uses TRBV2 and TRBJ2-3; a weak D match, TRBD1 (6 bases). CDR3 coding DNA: TGTGCCTGCCTTAACAGGGATAGCACAGATACGCAGTATTTT. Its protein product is CACLNRDSTDTQYF.